Shown below are 19 T cell receptor beta chains from a single sample sequenced in a study of OX40 agonist ivuxolimab in advanced cancers. Some clones are missing from TCRdb's copy, which holds only in-frame ones; the method was immunoSEQ multiplex PCR. The sample lists approximately 52,000 clones; 79% were seen once. Sequences were derived from CD4+ or CD8+ T cells sorted from blood, sampled in a trial of the OX40 agonist ivuxolimab. The receptors were sampled from an adult with an advanced solid tumor such as melanoma, head and neck, liver or kidney cancer.

V gene TRBV7-8 combines with J gene TRBJ1-1; D is uncertain. This CDR3 comprises 18 residues. Trimming left V 5 bases short and J 2 bases short, with 24 bases between. Germline V gene data show CDR1 as SGHVS and CDR2 as FQNEAQ. The CDR3 nucleotides are TGTGCCAGCAGCCCCATGGGCAAGGGCCCCTGGGCAAACACTGAAGCTTTCTTT. Its protein product is CASSPMGKGPWANTEAFF. Full variable domain (outside the CDR3, taken from reference TRBV7-8 and TRBJ1-1): GAGVSQSPRYKVAKRGQDVALRCDPISGHVSLFWYQQALGQGPEFLTYFQNEAQLDKSGLPSDRFFAERPEGSVSTLKIQRTQQEDSAVYLCASSPMGKGPWANTEAFFGQGTRLTVV.

The rearrangement links TRBV6-1 to TRBJ1-1; D ambiguous. Germline loops: CDR1 MNHNS, CDR2 SASEGT. V lost 8 bases and J lost 0, with 13 bases in between. The CDR3 is made up of 14 amino acids. As DNA, the CDR3 is TGTGCCAGCTATCAACAGTCCATGAACACTGAAGCTTTCTTT. Amino acids: CASYQQSMNTEAFF.

V gene TRBV11-3 combines with J gene TRBJ1-5, with D possibly TRBD1 on 5 matching bases. This CDR3 contains 13 residues. V gave up 6 bases and J gave up 4 bases, with 10 bases separating them. Germline V gene sequence: CDR1 SGHNT, CDR2 YENEEA. CDR3 protein: CASSRTTNQPQHF. The CDR3 coding sequence is TGTGCCAGCAGTCGGACAACTAATCAGCCCCAGCATTTT.

This clone was seen a handful of times. This chain joins TRBV7-9 and TRBJ2-2; D is uncertain. Germline V gene data show CDR1 as SEHNR and CDR2 as FQNEAQ (reference sequence). Between the trimmed V and J ends, which lost 2 bases and 7 bases, there was a span of 14 bases. The CDR3 loop spans 15 amino acids. The CDR3 protein is CASSLNSPSVGELFF. CDR3 sequence (DNA): TGTGCCAGCAGCTTAAATTCACCTTCTGTCGGGGAGCTGTTTTTT.

The V call is TRBV5-1, the J call TRBJ2-3, with 12 bases matching TRBD2. CDR1 is SGHRS and CDR2 is YFSETQ in the germline V gene. The CDR3 runs to 14 residues. Trimming at V came to 4 bases and at J to 12 bases, leaving 9 bases not matched to a gene. CDR3 residues: CASSPLTSGGGQYF. For the CDR3, the DNA is TGCGCCAGCAGCCCGTTGACTAGCGGGGGAGGTCAGTATTTT.

The chain carries TRBV10-1 and TRBJ2-1, with TRBD2 matching 10 bases. There are 16 residues in the CDR3. V trimming: 6 bases; J trimming: 1 base; junction bases outside the gene matches: 6. Germline values: CDR1 WNHNN, CDR2 SYGVQD (reference sequence). CDR3 in amino acids: CASSPHSGRSYNEQFF. CDR3 coding DNA: TGCGCCAGCAGCCCACATAGCGGGAGGTCCTACAATGAGCAGTTCTTC.

The chain links TRBV7-9 to TRBJ1-3; 9 bases align to TRBD1. CDR3 length equals 15 residues. The ends lost 10 bases at V and 0 bases at J; junction bases unmatched: 7. In germline, CDR1 is SEHNR, CDR2 FQNEAQ (reference sequence). The CDR3 DNA follows: TGTGCCACCGAACCACAGGGGGCCTCTGGAAACACCATATATTTT. Residues: CATEPQGASGNTIYF.

This sequence joins TRBV19 and TRBJ2-1; D is perhaps TRBD1 or TRBD2 (5 bases each). Looked up from germline, CDR1 is LNHDA and CDR2 is SQIVND (reference sequence). V lost 9 bases and J lost 0, with 18 bases in between. This CDR3 region has 16 residues. Written as DNA, the CDR3 is TGTGCCAGACCCCATGTTCGGGGCCGCTCCTACAATGAGCAGTTCTTC. Translation gives CARPHVRGRSYNEQFF.

The V call is TRBV7-9, the J call TRBJ2-3, with D perhaps matching TRBD2 (7 bases). The CDR3 contains 13 residues. The germline gives CDR1 SEHNR, CDR2 FQNEAQ (reference sequence). V lost 5 bases and J lost 6, with 12 bases in between. Written as DNA, the CDR3 is TGTGCCAGCAGCCGGGGGGCGGGGGATACGCAGTATTTT. Protein product: CASSRGAGDTQYF.

The chain carries TRBV7-9 and TRBJ1-5; maybe TRBD1 (6 bases). CDR1 is SEHNR, CDR2 FQNEAQ, per germline (reference sequence). The CDR3 is made up of 14 amino acids. Trimming pared 3 bases from V and 4 bases from J, leaving 10 bases between. The CDR3 sequence is CASSFPGANQPQHF. DNA of the CDR3: TGTGCCAGCAGCTTTCCAGGGGCTAATCAGCCCCAGCATTTT.

The chain's CDR3 is CASSVADQETQYF. In nucleotides, the CDR3 is TGTGCCAGCAGCGTGGCGGACCAAGAGACCCAGTACTTC. This chain joins TRBV9 and TRBJ2-5; D is ambiguous. This CDR3 region has 13 residues. V was shortened by 2 bases and J by 0 bases, with 5 bases between the two germline ends. Germline assignment: CDR1 SGDLS and CDR2 YYNGEE. The full variable domain, rest sourced from reference TRBV9 and TRBJ2-5, is DSGVTQTPKHLITATGQRVTLRCSPRSGDLSVYWYQQSLDQGLQFLIQYYNGEERAKGNILERFSAQQFPDLHSELNLSSLELGDSALYFCASSVADQETQYFGPGTRLLVL.

The gene calls are TRBV6-1 and TRBJ2-7; D gene ambiguous. This CDR3 region has 10 residues. Germline V gene data show CDR1 as MNHNS and CDR2 as SASEGT. V was clipped by 9 bases and J by 3 bases, with 6 bases between them. CDR3 coding DNA: TGTGCCAGTCGAAACTACGAGCAGTACTTC. Translated: CASRNYEQYF.

The V and J genes are TRBV6-1 and TRBJ1-5, with D perhaps matching TRBD1 (6 bases). Germline loops: CDR1 MNHNS, CDR2 SASEGT. CDR3 size: 13 residues. V lost 4 bases and J 2 bases, leaving 6 bases between the germline ends. In DNA, the CDR3 is TGTGCCAGCAGTGGGACAGGCAATCAGCCCCAGCATTTT. Translation: CASSGTGNQPQHF.

The CDR3 DNA reads TGTGCCATCAGAGTAGGCTCTGGAAACACCATATATTTT. Translating gives CAIRVGSGNTIYF. The chain links TRBV10-3 to TRBJ1-3; D gene uncertain. The CDR3 length is 13 residues. CDR1 is ENHRY and CDR2 is SYGVKD in the germline V gene. V lost 6 bases and J 0 bases, leaving 6 bases between the germline ends.

This clone was detected only a few times. The chain has TRBV5-4 and TRBJ2-3; weak D call: TRBD1 (6 bases). The CDR3 runs 12 residues. V was pared by 0 bases and J by 10 bases, with 9 bases between. Germline V gene sequence: CDR1 SGHNT, CDR2 YYREEE (reference sequence). The chain's CDR3 is CASSLVDRSQYF. The CDR3 DNA reads TGTGCCAGCAGCTTGGTCGACAGGTCGCAGTATTTT.

The rearrangement joins TRBV11-2 to TRBJ2-1, with TRBD1 matching 10 bases. Germline V gene sequence: CDR1 SGHAT, CDR2 FQNNGV. V shed 0 bases and J 12 bases; nucleotides not matched to a gene: 2. The CDR3 is made up of 13 amino acids. The CDR3 sequence is CASSLDGQGGQFF. Written as DNA, the CDR3 is TGTGCCAGCAGCTTAGATGGACAGGGGGGGCAGTTCTTC.

This chain links TRBV11-1 with TRBJ1-1; tentatively, D is TRBD1 (5 bases). V was shortened by 2 bases and J by 1 base, with 11 bases between the two germline ends. Germline V gives CDR1 SGHAT, CDR2 FQDESV (reference sequence). This CDR3 has 15 residues. The CDR3: CASSLRAGRNTEAFF. The CDR3, as DNA: TGTGCCAGCAGCTTACGGGCAGGGCGGAACACTGAAGCTTTCTTT.

This chain connects TRBV5-1 to TRBJ1-1, with 7 positions matching TRBD1. The germline CDR1 and CDR2 sequences are SGHRS and YFSETQ. J gave up 5 bases and V 4 bases, and 8 bases lay outside the gene matches. The length of the CDR3 is 14 residues. The CDR3 region is CASSASTGVTEAFF. The CDR3 DNA sequence: TGCGCCAGCAGCGCCTCAACAGGGGTAACTGAAGCTTTCTTT.

This sequence joins TRBV7-9 and TRBJ2-7; 7 nucleotides line up with TRBD2. The V gene end was trimmed by 5 bases and the J gene end by 1 base; junction bases not matched to a gene: 11. The CDR3 contains 16 residues. Germline V gives CDR1 SEHNR, CDR2 FQNEAQ (reference sequence). In DNA, the CDR3 is TGTGCCAGCAGCCCTCGAGGAGCGGGGACTTCCTACGAGCAGTACTTC. Amino acids: CASSPRGAGTSYEQYF.